This TCR beta chain emerged from a study of shared clonotypes between healthy human individuals. Study-level points and caveats: Genetic and exposure-history diversity was limited by the few donors.

Clones were read by immunoSEQ multiplex PCR, and TCRdb kept only the in-frame ones, dropping some. This table holds roughly 2,300,000 clones, 80% to 95% found once. The CDR3 spans 15 residues. The V gene lost 2 bases and the J gene lost 4 bases, with 15 bases spanning the gap. CDR1 is SGHVS, CDR2 FQNEAQ, per germline. As to this clone: Antigen specificity is unknown.

The sequencing input was naive CD4+ T cells from PBMCs. Subset indicated: CD45RA+ positively selected. The rearrangement uses TRBV7-8 and TRBJ2-7, with D possibly TRBD1 on 5 matching bases. This TCR derives from a man between 18 and 35 years old in good health. Some clones in this sample may be carry-over from other donors' samples. This CDR3 reads CASSLRTPTLYEQYF. Here the CDR3 DNA reads TGTGCCAGCAGCTTAAGGACACCGACACTTTACGAGCAGTACTTC.